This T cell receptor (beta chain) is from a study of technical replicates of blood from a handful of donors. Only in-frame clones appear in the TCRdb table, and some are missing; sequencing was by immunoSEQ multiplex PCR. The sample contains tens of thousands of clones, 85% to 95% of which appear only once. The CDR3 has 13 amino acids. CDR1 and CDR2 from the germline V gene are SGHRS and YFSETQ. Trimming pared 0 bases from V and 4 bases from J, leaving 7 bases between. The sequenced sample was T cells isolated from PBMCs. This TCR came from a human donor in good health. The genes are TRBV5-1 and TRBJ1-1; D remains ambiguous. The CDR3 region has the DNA TGCGCCAGCAGCTTGGCCGAGGGCACTGAAGCTTTCTTT. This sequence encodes CASSLAEGTEAFF.